The 14 T cell receptor beta chains below all came from one sample that was sequenced in a study of T cell repertoires in cytomegalovirus infection. Their antigen targets remain unknown. TCRdb ran MiXCR on the reads and lists one entry per CDR3 protein. The profile shows about 770,000 distinct CDR3 sequences, roughly 29% of them singletons. The sample was cultured CD8+ T cells from PBMCs, taken from culture after CMV antigen stimulation. The receptors shown here come from a human donor in good health (CMV status not recorded). Some clones in this sample may be carry-over from other donors' samples.

To note about this clonotype: A read error may explain this, as a much larger clone is one base away. The chain uses TRBV7-2 and TRBJ1-1; the D gene is possibly TRBD1 (6 bases). The CDR3 runs 15 residues. Per germline, CDR1 SGHTA and CDR2 FQGNSA. The CDR3 reads CASSLDVGRDTEAYF. The CDR3 DNA is TGTGCCAGCAGCTTAGATGTGGGAAGGGACACTGAAGCTTACTTT.

The chain uses TRBV27 and TRBJ2-7; possibly TRBD1 or TRBD2 for D (6 bases each). The CDR3 runs 15 residues. V was shortened by 3 bases and J by 5 bases, with 17 bases between the two germline ends. The germline V gene has CDR1 MNHEY and CDR2 SMNVEV (reference sequence). The CDR3 nucleotides read TGTGCCAGCAGTTTGTGGGGGGCCCCGAGGAACGAGCAGTACTTC. This translates into CASSLWGAPRNEQYF.

The gene calls are TRBV9 and TRBJ2-3; no definite D call. The V end lost 0 bases, the J end lost 3 bases, and 14 bases lay between the germline ends. This CDR3 region has 16 residues. Germline V CDR1 and CDR2: SGDLS, YYNGEE. The CDR3 region is CASSVGASERTDTQYF. The CDR3 DNA reads as TGTGCCAGCAGCGTAGGTGCTAGTGAGAGGACAGATACGCAGTATTTT.

The chain carries TRBV14 and TRBJ1-2; TRBD1 is a possible D gene (6 bases). Germline-derived CDR1 and CDR2 are SGHDN and FVKESK. The CDR3 loop spans 14 amino acids. The germline V and J ends were trimmed by 5 bases and 5 bases, with 15 bases remaining between them. This CDR3 is CASSAGAGVYGYTF. The CDR3 coding sequence is TGTGCCAGCAGCGCGGGGGCAGGAGTTTATGGCTACACCTTC.

This clonotype was observed a handful of times. The chain recombines TRBV19 with TRBJ1-5, with D perhaps TRBD1 (6 bases). Germline V gene data show CDR1 as LNHDA and CDR2 as SQIVND (reference sequence). Trimming stripped 0 bases from V and 3 bases from J, with 15 bases between. This CDR3 contains 17 residues. The CDR3 DNA reads as TGTGCCAGTAGTATAGACAGAGGACAGACCACCAATCAGCCCCAGCATTTT. It codes for CASSIDRGQTTNQPQHF.

This clonotype was seen a handful of times. V usage is TRBV7-9 and J usage is TRBJ2-3, with no clear D. V was pared by 7 bases and J by 7 bases, with 6 bases between. The CDR3 is made up of 10 amino acids. Looked up from germline, CDR1 is SEHNR and CDR2 is FQNEAQ (reference sequence). CDR3 nucleotides: TGTGCCAGCACTTCCCATACGCAGTATTTT. Translating it yields CASTSHTQYF.

This clonotype was counted ten times or more. V and J are TRBV7-2 and TRBJ1-6, with 7 positions matching TRBD1. The germline CDR1 and CDR2 sequences are SGHTA and FQGNSA. J lost 8 bases, V lost 4 bases, and 14 bases had no gene match. The CDR3 loop spans 17 amino acids. The CDR3 DNA is TGTGCCAGCAGCTCGCCCCAACTGACAGGGAGGTATTCACCCCTCCACTTT. Encoded protein: CASSSPQLTGRYSPLHF.

This clonotype was seen more than once but under ten times. This chain joins TRBV27 and TRBJ2-6; TRBD2 matches 7 bases. Unmatched junction bases numbered 8, after V lost 9 bases and J lost 0 bases. CDR3 length: 16 residues. Germline V gives CDR1 MNHEY, CDR2 SMNVEV (reference sequence). DNA for the CDR3: TGTGCCAGACCGGAGGAGCGGGACTCTGGGGCCAACGTCCTGACTTTC. It is translated as CARPEERDSGANVLTF. The variable domain in full, with the rest retrieved from reference TRBV27 and TRBJ2-6, is EAQVTQNPRYLITVTGKKLTVTCSQNMNHEYMSWYRQDPGLGLRQIYYSMNVEVTDKGDVPEGYKVSRKEKRNFPLILESPSPNQTSLYFCARPEERDSGANVLTFGAGSRLTVL.

This clonotype was detected only a few times. V gene TRBV24-1 combines with J gene TRBJ2-1; no reliable D call. Trimming took off 8 bases at V and 3 bases at J, with 10 bases between the two ends. The CDR3 is 13 residues long. CDR1 is KGHDR and CDR2 is SFDVKD in the germline V gene. The CDR3, as DNA: TGTGCCACCACGGATTCCGACTACAATGAGCAGTTCTTC. Its translation: CATTDSDYNEQFF.

The chain has TRBV19 and TRBJ1-1; D unclear. Per germline, CDR1 LNHDA and CDR2 SQIVND (reference sequence). There are 12 residues in the CDR3. The V and J ends lost 4 bases and 7 bases respectively, with 10 bases between them. The CDR3 bases are TGTGCCAGTAGTAATTCGGGGATTGAAGCTTTCTTT. Translated: CASSNSGIEAFF.

The genes are TRBV25-1 and TRBJ2-1, with no clear D. Per the germline V gene, CDR1 is MGHDK and CDR2 is SYGVNS. The CDR3 runs to 12 residues. V shed 4 bases and J shed 6 bases, with 7 bases lying between them. The CDR3 is CASSANPNEQFF. CDR3 bases: TGTGCCAGCAGTGCTAACCCCAATGAGCAGTTCTTC.

Concerning this clonotype: Its ends do not fully match the called genes, so a read error is possible. The chain carries TRBV19 and TRBJ2-1; D is uncertain. Germline values: CDR1 LNHDA, CDR2 SQIVND (reference sequence). The CDR3 loop spans 11 amino acids. The CDR3: CASSHYLEFSF. The CDR3 DNA reads TGTGCCAGTAGCCATTACCTTGAGTTCTCCTTC.

In this sample, this clonotype turned up many times. The rearrangement links TRBV6-6 to TRBJ1-1; the D is unclear. This CDR3 has 20 amino acids. V dropped 10 bases and J dropped 6 bases, with 39 bases sitting between them. The germline gives CDR1 MNHNY, CDR2 SVGAGI (reference sequence). The DNA for the CDR3 is TGTGCCACCTTTCTCCAGCAGTTATATTTACAGCCTTCAAGACAACCTGAAGCTTTCTTT. It specifies CATFLQQLYLQPSRQPEAFF.

There are a few counts of this clonotype. The chain employs TRBV19 and TRBJ1-1; a possible D gene is TRBD1 (6 bases). Germline lookup yields CDR1 LNHDA and CDR2 SQIVND (reference sequence). With 7 bases removed from V and 5 bases from J, the gap between germline ends came to 14 bases. This CDR3 region has 13 residues. CDR3 protein: CASKFQGWTEAFF. CDR3 bases: TGTGCCAGTAAGTTTCAGGGGTGGACTGAAGCTTTCTTT.